What follows are 11 T cell receptor beta chains derived from one specimen sequenced in a study of cytomegalovirus exposure and HLA in healthy donors. The PCR ran on 60 Vbeta and 13 Jbeta primers. This table comes from immunoSEQ multiplex PCR, and its TCRdb copy is limited to in-frame clones, with some not included. The sample yields fewer than 200,000 clones, about 80% seen once. The sequenced sample consisted of PBMCs. All receptors derive from a woman between 25 and 40 years old in good health and CMV-seronegative.

This chain uses TRBV30 with TRBJ1-4; D unclear. The V gene's germline CDR1 is GTSNPN and CDR2 SVGIG (reference sequence). The CDR3 runs to 14 residues. The V gene lost 0 bases and the J gene lost 1 base, with 6 bases spanning the gap. The chain's CDR3 is CAWSVTETNEKLFF. The CDR3 DNA is TGTGCCTGGAGTGTTACAGAAACTAATGAAAAACTGTTTTTT.

The V gene is TRBV4-1, the J gene TRBJ2-7; D gene unclear. Trimming took 3 bases from V and 2 from J, leaving 5 bases between them. CDR3 length: 12 residues. The germline gives CDR1 MGHRA, CDR2 YSYEKL. For the CDR3, the DNA is TGCGCCAGCAGCCATGTCGCCTACGAGCAGTACTTC. It encodes CASSHVAYEQYF.

V usage is TRBV28 and J usage is TRBJ2-5, with D possibly TRBD1 on 5 matching bases. CDR3 length: 13 residues. The germline gives CDR1 MDHEN, CDR2 SYDVKM. Trimming shortened V by 4 bases and J by 7 bases, and 13 bases separated the two germline ends. This CDR3 is CASSSRTPATQYF. The CDR3 region has the DNA TGTGCCAGCAGTTCGCGGACACCAGCGACCCAGTACTTC.

The V call is TRBV7-2, the J call TRBJ2-7; TRBD2 aligns across 9 bases. Germline V gene data show CDR1 as SGHTA and CDR2 as FQGNSA. CDR3 length: 16 residues. V was clipped by 2 bases and J by 2 bases; unmatched bases: 7. CDR3 amino acids: CASSLTGERGAYEQYF. For the CDR3, the DNA is TGTGCCAGCAGCTTAACCGGCGAGCGGGGGGCCTACGAGCAGTACTTC.

This chain joins TRBV28 and TRBJ1-5, with D unresolved. Trimming pared 5 bases from V and 11 bases from J, leaving 13 bases between. Germline V lookup: CDR1 MDHEN, CDR2 SYDVKM. The CDR3 is 12 residues long. In DNA, the CDR3 is TGTGCCAGCAGTCCTCAGATCCCCACCCAGCATTTT. Translated, it gives CASSPQIPTQHF.

The genes are TRBV7-9 and TRBJ2-7, with a tentative D call TRBD2 (5 bases). The V gene's germline CDR1 is SEHNR and CDR2 FQNEAQ (reference sequence). The CDR3 totals 12 residues. The V and J ends lost 0 bases and 7 bases respectively, with 7 bases between them. The CDR3 protein is CASSLAGVEQYF. The CDR3 coding sequence is TGTGCCAGCAGCTTAGCGGGAGTTGAGCAGTACTTC.

The genes are TRBV9 and TRBJ2-5; 9 bases match TRBD2. CDR3 size: 14 residues. The V and J ends lost 2 bases and 4 bases, in that order; junction bases with no gene match: 3. Germline V gives CDR1 SGDLS, CDR2 YYNGEE. The CDR3 DNA follows: TGTGCCAGCAGCGTTAGTAGCGGGGGAGAGACCCAGTACTTC. Residues: CASSVSSGGETQYF.

V is TRBV13 and J is TRBJ2-1; 15 nucleotides align to TRBD2. Germline CDR1 and CDR2: PRHDT and FYEKMQ (reference sequence). V lost 5 bases, J lost 4 bases, and 0 bases stayed unmatched. The CDR3 runs to 15 residues. The CDR3 sequence is CASSGTSGGYNEQFF. The CDR3 nucleotides read TGTGCCAGCAGCGGGACTAGCGGGGGGTACAATGAGCAGTTCTTC.

The chain is built from TRBV7-2 and TRBJ2-5; D may be TRBD1 (6 bases). Germline CDR1 reads SGHTA; CDR2 reads FQGNSA. Between the trimmed V and J ends, which lost 5 bases and 2 bases, there was a span of 15 bases. The CDR3 contains 15 residues. The CDR3 DNA reads TGTGCCAGCAGCCGACAGGCTAGGTCACAAGAGACCCAGTACTTC. Translating it yields CASSRQARSQETQYF.

The table lists this clone with a count of one. This chain joins TRBV2 and TRBJ1-5; 7 bases are a match to TRBD1. The CDR3 runs to 15 residues. In germline, CDR1 is SNHLY, CDR2 FYNNEI. The ends lost 3 bases at V and 9 bases at J; junction bases unmatched: 11. The CDR3 sequence: CASSEGRQGVRPQHF. The CDR3 bases are TGTGCCAGCAGTGAGGGTCGACAGGGTGTTCGGCCCCAGCATTTT.

For this clone: A junction end diverges from the germline sequence, so it may reflect a read error. The chain has TRBV5-6 and TRBJ2-4, with 11 bases matching TRBD2. The CDR3 length is 18 residues. Germline CDR1 and CDR2: SGHDT and YYEEEE. CDR3 loop: CASSLLALAGVAKNSQYF. The CDR3 nucleotides are TGTGCCAGCAGCTTGCTGGCACTAGCGGGGGTAGCCAAAAACAGTCAGTACTTC.